One T cell receptor beta chain is described in this entry. No antigen is known for it. Isolating PBMCs gave at least 6 million of these cells per sample. This record belongs to a study of blood T cells in healthy people across ages. Study context: Roughly one uniquely barcoded beta molecule per two T cells was captured.

Whole-study results and caveats: In long-lived donors, naive CD4+ cell counts and diversity exceeded those of aged donors. Any changes in expanded clonotypes were possibly confounded, as donor CMV status remained unknown.

It was with a sample-barcoded 5' primer and a J-beta primer mix that a second PCR of roughly 7 to 12 cycles was run. TCRdb passed the 5' RACE reads through MiXCR, listing each CDR3 protein once. Here the sample spans about 1,400,000 distinct CDR3 sequences, approximately 42% being singletons. The sequenced material came from blood. The sequence was obtained from a woman aged 18-29 years in good health.

The CDR3 nucleotides are TGCAGTGCTAGGTTCCGGGGAACCCCCACAGATACGCAGTATTTT. Translated: CSARFRGTPTDTQYF. J is TRBJ2-3 and V is TRBV20-1, with a weak D call TRBD2 (5 bases). Trimming cost V 3 bases and J 2 bases, with 15 bases left between them. The germline CDR1 and CDR2 sequences are DFQATT and SNEGSKA (reference sequence). This CDR3 is 15 amino acids long.